This TCR beta chain was sequenced in a study of cytomegalovirus exposure and HLA in healthy donors. Study conclusions and caveats: The study put 150 to 200 TCR beta chains on its list as cytomegalovirus-associated. Later analysis associated a missense DCLRE1C variant with TCR beta V- and J-gene trimming. It was likely that a cluster of highly shared sequence variants was a sequencing artifact.

Both 60 Vbeta primers and 13 Jbeta primers went into the PCR. Clones were sequenced by immunoSEQ multiplex PCR, and TCRdb holds only the in-frame ones, with some missing. The profile shows 150,000 to 180,000 clones, 75% to 85% of them singletons. The table lists this clone with a count of one. The antigen is unknown. The sample was PBMCs. This TCR derives from a woman aged 40 to 50 in good health and CMV-seropositive.

CDR3 loop: CASSSKGRDRGRKGSPLHF. In DNA form, the CDR3 reads TGTGCCAGCAGTTCTAAGGGCCGGGACAGGGGGCGTAAGGGGTCACCCCTCCACTTT. The chain joins TRBV27 to TRBJ1-6, with 12 bases that match TRBD1. The germline CDR1 and CDR2 sequences are MNHEY and SMNVEV (reference sequence). The trim removed 4 bases at V and 10 bases at J, leaving 17 bases unmatched. The CDR3 is made up of 19 amino acids.